This T cell receptor (beta chain) appears in the sequencing data of a study of blood T cell repertoires in COVID-19. Original data processing: Amplification with reference gene primers provided the estimates of nucleated cell counts. Only in-frame clones appear in the TCRdb table, and some are missing; sequencing was by immunoSEQ multiplex PCR. Clonal size and the V and J genes are those of that table, whereas D and trimming came from the DNA. The sample lists approximately 280,000 clones; around 90% were seen once. J lost 7 bases, V lost 5 bases, and 15 bases had no gene match. From germline, CDR1 is SGHVS and CDR2 FNYEAQ. CDR3 length: 19 residues. Enrollees, about 18 to 95 years old, lived in approximately 25 US areas. Cohort assignment relied on participant-reported clinical history.

The chain links TRBV7-6 to TRBJ2-1, with 15 bases that match TRBD2. The source material was PBMCs or T cells enriched from blood (not recorded which). The clonotype was recovered from a woman between 18 and 29 years old with acute COVID-19. In DNA form, the CDR3 reads TGTGCCAGCAGCAAAAGGGAACGGACTAGCGGGAGGGTGAGGAATGAGCAGTTCTTC. Translating gives CASSKRERTSGRVRNEQFF.